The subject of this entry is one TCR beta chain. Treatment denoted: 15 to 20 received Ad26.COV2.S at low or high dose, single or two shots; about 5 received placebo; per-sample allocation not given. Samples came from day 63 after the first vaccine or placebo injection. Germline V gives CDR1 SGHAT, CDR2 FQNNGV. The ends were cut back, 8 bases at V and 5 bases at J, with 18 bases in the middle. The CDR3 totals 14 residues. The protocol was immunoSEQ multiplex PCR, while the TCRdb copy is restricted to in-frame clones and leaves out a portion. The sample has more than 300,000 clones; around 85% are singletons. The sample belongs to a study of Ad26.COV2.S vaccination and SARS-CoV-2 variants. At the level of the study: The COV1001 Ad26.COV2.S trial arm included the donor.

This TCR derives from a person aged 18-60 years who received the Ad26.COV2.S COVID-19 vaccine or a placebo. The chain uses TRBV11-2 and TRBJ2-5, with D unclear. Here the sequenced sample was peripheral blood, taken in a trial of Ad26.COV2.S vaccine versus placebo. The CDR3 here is CASRSGRPLETQYF. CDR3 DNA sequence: TGTGCCAGCCGATCGGGTAGGCCCTTGGAGACCCAGTACTTC. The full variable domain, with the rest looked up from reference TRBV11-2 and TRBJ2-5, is EAGVAQSPRYKIIEKRQSVAFWCNPISGHATLYWYQQILGQGPKLLIQFQNNGVVDDSQLPKDRFSAERLKGVDSTLKIQPAKLEDSAVYLCASRSGRPLETQYFGPGTRLLVL.